This entry is about one T cell receptor (beta chain). Time point denoted: pre-sensitization, week 0. Treatment in this sample: therapeutic diphenylcyclopropenone sensitization with weekly scalp DPC. The entry originates in a study of human T cells and chemical hapten exposure. Library preparation tagged each individual cDNA molecule with a unique molecular identifier. One entry per CDR3 protein results from TCRdb running MiXCR on the RACE reads. The table includes 250,000 or so distinct CDR3 sequences, around 7.7% detected once. This CDR3 has 14 amino acids. Trimming removed 6 bases at V and 1 base at J, with 13 bases between. Per germline, CDR1 MNHEY and CDR2 SVGAGI.

The clonotype was recovered from a man in his late teens or twenties with alopecia areata. Some clones in this sample may be carry-over from other donors' samples. Material: whole blood, obtained in connection with sensitization to the hapten diphenylcyclopropenone (DPC). The V call is TRBV6-5, the J call TRBJ2-7; D is possibly TRBD1 (6 bases). CDR3 in DNA: TGTGCCAGCAGCCGGGACACACATTCCTACGAGCAGTACGTC. It codes for CASSRDTHSYEQYV.